This entry lists 11 T cell receptor beta chains sequenced from one sample in a study of Ad26.COV2.S vaccination and SARS-CoV-2 variants. Measured with immunoSEQ multiplex PCR; TCRdb has only the in-frame clones, and not every one. The sample yields hundreds of thousands of clones, roughly 91% seen once. Specified treatment: some 20 received Ad26.COV2.S at low or high dose, single or two shots; about 5 received placebo; per-sample allocation not given. Samples were taken on day 63 after the first vaccine or placebo injection. This sample comprised peripheral blood, obtained in a trial of Ad26.COV2.S vaccine versus placebo. The receptors come from a person between 18 and 60 years old who received the Ad26.COV2.S COVID-19 vaccine or a placebo.

V gene TRBV28 combines with J gene TRBJ1-5; the D gene is possibly TRBD1 (5 bases). Germline V CDR1 and CDR2: MDHEN, SYDVKM. The CDR3 spans 15 residues. V was cut by 2 bases and J by 2 bases, with 10 bases left in between. The CDR3 coding sequence is TGTGCCAGCAGTTTACGGACATTGGGCAATCAGCCCCAGCATTTT. It is translated as CASSLRTLGNQPQHF.

A note on this clone: Other DNA sequences from this sample encode an identical CDR3 as well. V gene TRBV5-4 combines with J gene TRBJ1-3, with D uncertain. The CDR3 spans 14 residues. Trimming took 0 bases from V and 0 from J, leaving 4 bases between them. CDR1 and CDR2 (germline): SGHNT, YYREEE (reference sequence). CDR3 DNA: TGTGCCAGCAGCTTGGACAGCTCTGGAAACACCATATATTTT. It specifies CASSLDSSGNTIYF.

The rearrangement uses TRBV7-2 and TRBJ2-1, with a possible D match to TRBD2 (5 bases). The germline gives CDR1 SGHTA, CDR2 FQGNSA. V shed 0 bases and J shed 8 bases, with 8 bases lying between them. CDR3 length equals 13 residues. CDR3 region: CASSLALRDEQFF. The CDR3 DNA reads TGTGCCAGCAGCTTAGCGCTGAGGGATGAGCAGTTCTTC.

The chain joins TRBV28 to TRBJ1-4; possibly TRBD1 for D (6 bases). The CDR3 spans 17 residues. Trimming removed 6 bases from V and 7 bases from J, with 24 bases in between. Germline assignment: CDR1 MDHEN and CDR2 SYDVKM. Here the CDR3 reads CASRRAGHLPESEKLFF. The CDR3 DNA sequence: TGTGCCAGCAGGCGCGCGGGACACCTCCCGGAAAGTGAAAAACTGTTTTTT.

The rearrangement joins TRBV7-2 to TRBJ2-7; perhaps TRBD2 as D (5 bases). Germline V gene sequence: CDR1 SGHTA, CDR2 FQGNSA. The CDR3 is 13 amino acids. Trimming took off 1 base at V and 3 bases at J, with 7 bases between the two ends. The CDR3 DNA reads as TGTGCCAGCAGCTTAGACGGGGACTACGAGCAGTACTTC. Translated: CASSLDGDYEQYF.

This chain joins TRBV4-1 and TRBJ1-5, with 7 bases matching TRBD1. Trimming removed 0 bases from V and 0 bases from J; junction bases left unmatched: 5. The CDR3 sequence is 17 residues long. CDR1 and CDR2 (germline): MGHRA, YSYEKL. In DNA, the CDR3 is TGCGCCAGCAGCCAAGAAGGGGGCGAATATAGCAATCAGCCCCAGCATTTT. Translated, it gives CASSQEGGEYSNQPQHF.

This clone occurred once. V is TRBV12-3 or TRBV12-4 and J is TRBJ1-1; D might be TRBD1 (5 bases). This CDR3 has 12 residues. Trimming took 11 bases from V and 6 from J, leaving 16 bases between them. CDR3 sequence (DNA): TGTGCCTCCCGGGGGGTGGCCTCTGAAGCTTTCTTT. It is translated as CASRGVASEAFF.

The J gene is TRBJ2-7, the V gene TRBV21-1; the DNA was not used to check the table's D call, TRBD1. TRBV21-1 has pseudogene status. The CDR3 sequence is 15 residues long. This CDR3 reads CASSKWTGYPYEQYF. CDR3 bases: TGTGCCAGCAGCAAATGGACAGGTTACCCCTACGAGCAGTACTTC.

This clone was counted once. V usage is TRBV5-1 and J usage is TRBJ2-5, with a weak D call TRBD2 (7 bases). This CDR3 spans 16 amino acids. Trimming took 0 bases from V and 3 from J, leaving 15 bases between them. CDR1 is SGHRS and CDR2 is YFSETQ in the germline V gene. The CDR3 DNA is TGCGCCAGCAGCTTGGAGGGAGGGACAAAGAAAGAGACCCAGTACTTC. This translates into CASSLEGGTKKETQYF.

The rearrangement joins TRBV2 to TRBJ2-3, with 8 bases fitting TRBD1. With V trimmed by 8 bases and J by 5 bases, 12 bases remained unmatched. Per the germline V gene, CDR1 is SNHLY and CDR2 is FYNNEI. This CDR3 is 15 amino acids long. CDR3 in amino acids: CASGGQGARGDTQYF. The CDR3 DNA follows: TGTGCCAGCGGGGGGCAGGGGGCGCGTGGAGATACGCAGTATTTT.

The rearrangement uses TRBV10-3 and TRBJ1-1; D is perhaps TRBD1 (5 bases). The CDR3 sequence is 15 residues long. Per the germline V gene, CDR1 is ENHRY and CDR2 is SYGVKD. Trimming stripped 0 bases from V and 5 bases from J, with 13 bases between. CDR3 loop: CAISESTQGGTEAFF. CDR3 coding DNA: TGTGCCATCAGTGAGTCGACTCAGGGTGGGACTGAAGCTTTCTTT.